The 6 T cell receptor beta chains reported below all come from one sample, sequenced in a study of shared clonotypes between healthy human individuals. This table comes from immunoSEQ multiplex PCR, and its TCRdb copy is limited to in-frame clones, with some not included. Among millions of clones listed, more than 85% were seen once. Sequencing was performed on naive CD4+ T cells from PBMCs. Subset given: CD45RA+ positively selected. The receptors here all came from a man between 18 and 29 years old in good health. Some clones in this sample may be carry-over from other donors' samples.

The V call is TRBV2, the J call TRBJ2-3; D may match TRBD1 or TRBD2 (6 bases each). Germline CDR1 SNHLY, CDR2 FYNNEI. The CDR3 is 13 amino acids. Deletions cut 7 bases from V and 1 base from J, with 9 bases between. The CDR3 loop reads CASTGGRTDTQYF. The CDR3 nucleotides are TGTGCCAGCACTGGGGGGCGCACAGATACGCAGTATTTT.

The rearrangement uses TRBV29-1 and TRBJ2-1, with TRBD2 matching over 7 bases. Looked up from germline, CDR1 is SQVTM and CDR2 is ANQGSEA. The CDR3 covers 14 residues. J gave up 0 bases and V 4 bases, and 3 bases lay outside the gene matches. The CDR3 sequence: CSVVLASSYNEQFF. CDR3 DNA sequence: TGCAGCGTTGTACTAGCGAGCTCCTACAATGAGCAGTTCTTC.

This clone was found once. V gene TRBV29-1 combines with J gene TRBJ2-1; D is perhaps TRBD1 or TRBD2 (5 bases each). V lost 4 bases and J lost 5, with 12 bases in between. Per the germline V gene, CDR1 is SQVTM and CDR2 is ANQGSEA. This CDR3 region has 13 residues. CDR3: CSVGGLLDNEQFF. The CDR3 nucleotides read TGCAGCGTTGGGGGGTTATTGGACAATGAGCAGTTCTTC.

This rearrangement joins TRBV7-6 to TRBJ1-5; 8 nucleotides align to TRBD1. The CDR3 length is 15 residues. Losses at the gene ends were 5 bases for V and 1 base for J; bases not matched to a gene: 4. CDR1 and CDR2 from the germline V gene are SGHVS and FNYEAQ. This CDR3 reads CASSQGQASNQPQHF. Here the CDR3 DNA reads TGTGCCAGCAGCCAGGGACAGGCGAGCAATCAGCCCCAGCATTTT.

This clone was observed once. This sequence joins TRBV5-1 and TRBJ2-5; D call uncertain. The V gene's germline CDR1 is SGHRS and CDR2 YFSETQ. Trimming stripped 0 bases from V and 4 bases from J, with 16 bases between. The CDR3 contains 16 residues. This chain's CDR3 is CASSLAAPGPRETQYF. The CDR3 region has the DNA TGCGCCAGCAGCTTGGCCGCCCCAGGACCCCGAGAGACCCAGTACTTC.

The CDR3 spells CAWSMGGETQYF. CDR3 in DNA: TGTGCCTGGAGTATGGGAGGGGAGACCCAGTACTTC. The gene calls are TRBV30 and TRBJ2-5, with 7 bases fitting TRBD2. CDR1 GTSNPN and CDR2 SVGIG come from the germline V gene (reference sequence). Losses at the gene ends were 2 bases for V and 5 bases for J; bases not matched to a gene: 2. The CDR3 has 12 residues.